The source of this T cell receptor beta chain is a study of T-cell reconstitution after alpha-beta-depleted transplantation in children. The CDR3 contains 19 residues. V lost 0 bases, J lost 1 base, and 24 bases lay in between. The germline gives CDR1 DFQATT, CDR2 SNEGSKA (reference sequence). This clonotype was observed a handful of times. Researchers prepared the TCRbeta library using unique molecular identifiers, the study reports. TCRdb reprocessed the PCR reads with MiXCR, giving one entry per CDR3 protein. The sample lists about 540,000 distinct CDR3 sequences; approximately 20% were seen once. The chain employs TRBV20-1 and TRBJ1-2, with D possibly matching TRBD1 (6 bases). The specimen comprised PBMCs from the stem cell graft donor, sampled from the stem cell graft. The receptor was derived from a human donor who donated a stem cell graft to a child with acute lymphoblastic leukemia. The CDR3 coding sequence is TGCAGTGCTAGAGATCTCGGGAGGGACAAGTTTAGCATTAACTATGGCTACACCTTC. This codes for CSARDLGRDKFSINYGYTF.